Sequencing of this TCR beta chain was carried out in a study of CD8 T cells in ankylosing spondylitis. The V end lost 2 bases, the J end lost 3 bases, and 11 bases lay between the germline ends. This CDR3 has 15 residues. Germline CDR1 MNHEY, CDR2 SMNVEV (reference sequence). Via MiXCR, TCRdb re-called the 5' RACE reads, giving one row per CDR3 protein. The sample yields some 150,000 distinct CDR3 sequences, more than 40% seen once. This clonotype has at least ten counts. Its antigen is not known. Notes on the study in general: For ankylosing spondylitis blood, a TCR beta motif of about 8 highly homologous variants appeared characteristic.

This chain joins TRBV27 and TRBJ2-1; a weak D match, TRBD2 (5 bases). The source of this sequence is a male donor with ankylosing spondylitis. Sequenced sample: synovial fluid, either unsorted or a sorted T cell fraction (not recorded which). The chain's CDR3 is CASSLTPRGYNEQFF. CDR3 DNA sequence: TGTGCCAGCAGTTTAACTCCACGGGGCTACAATGAGCAGTTCTTC.